The next 11 T cell receptor beta chains were all read from a single sample in a study of shared clonotypes between healthy human individuals. The assay was immunoSEQ multiplex PCR, and TCRdb's table has in-frame clones only and misses some. The sample carries a few hundred thousand clones, over 50% recorded once. Sequences were obtained from memory CD4+ T cells sorted from blood. Subset given: CD45RA-negative fraction. These receptors all come from a man in his thirties or forties in good health.

This chain joins TRBV2 and TRBJ2-7, with TRBD1 matching over 7 bases. CDR1 is SNHLY and CDR2 is FYNNEI in the germline V gene. The CDR3 extends over 13 amino acids. Trimming at V came to 6 bases and at J to 2 bases, leaving 4 bases not matched to a gene. The CDR3 spells CASRTQGPYEQYF. CDR3 coding DNA: TGTGCCAGCAGGACACAGGGGCCCTACGAGCAGTACTTC.

V gene TRBV29-1 combines with J gene TRBJ2-5; 7 nucleotides align to TRBD1. Per the germline V gene, CDR1 is SQVTM and CDR2 is ANQGSEA. This CDR3 is built from 12 residues. Trimming removed 6 bases from V and 2 bases from J; junction bases left unmatched: 3. The CDR3: CSVDRLQETQYF. The CDR3 coding sequence is TGCAGCGTGGACAGGTTACAAGAGACCCAGTACTTC.

This rearrangement joins TRBV27 to TRBJ1-2, with D perhaps matching TRBD1 (6 bases). The CDR3 extends over 13 amino acids. The germline CDR1 and CDR2 sequences are MNHEY and SMNVEV (reference sequence). The V gene lost 2 bases and the J gene lost 6 bases, with 10 bases spanning the gap. Written as DNA, the CDR3 is TGTGCCAGCAGTTTAACTCACAGGGATGGCTACACCTTC. Translated, it gives CASSLTHRDGYTF.

The chain uses TRBV6-1 and TRBJ1-5; 7 bases are a match to TRBD1. The ends lost 6 bases at V and 4 bases at J; junction bases unmatched: 3. CDR1 and CDR2 (germline): MNHNS, SASEGT. The CDR3 loop spans 13 amino acids. CDR3 amino acids: CASSMTGNQPQHF. In DNA form, the CDR3 reads TGTGCCAGCAGCATGACAGGGAATCAGCCCCAGCATTTT.

The CDR3 protein is CASSLDPGQGVQPQHF. CDR3 DNA sequence: TGTGCCAGCAGCTTGGATCCAGGACAGGGTGTTCAGCCCCAGCATTTT. The V call is TRBV5-8, the J call TRBJ1-5; 8 bases match TRBD1. From germline, CDR1 is SGHTS and CDR2 YDEGEE. There are 16 residues in the CDR3. V gave up 0 bases and J gave up 6 bases; unmatched junction bases: 8.

The V gene is TRBV4-3, the J gene TRBJ2-2; a weak D match, TRBD2 (6 bases). The germline V gene has CDR1 LGHNA and CDR2 YSLEER. V lost 0 bases, J lost 1 base, and 6 bases lay in between. The CDR3 covers 15 residues. CDR3 amino acids: CASSQDGRNTGELFF. The CDR3 nucleotides are TGCGCCAGCAGCCAAGACGGGAGGAACACCGGGGAGCTGTTTTTT.

The chain combines TRBV18 with TRBJ2-2; no reliable D call. Trimming cost V 2 bases and J 5 bases, with 9 bases left between them. Germline V gives CDR1 KGHSH, CDR2 LQKENI. The CDR3 is 14 residues long. The CDR3 is CASSPVQGTGELFF. The DNA of the CDR3 is TGTGCCAGCTCACCAGTCCAAGGGACCGGGGAGCTGTTTTTT.

This clone is a singleton in its sample. The chain joins TRBV29-1 to TRBJ1-1; D is ambiguous. V lost 7 bases, J lost 3 bases, and 12 bases lay in between. CDR3 length: 12 residues. Germline V gives CDR1 SQVTM, CDR2 ANQGSEA. In DNA form, the CDR3 reads TGCAGCGCCCAGGACGGAGACACTGAAGCTTTCTTT. Translation gives CSAQDGDTEAFF.

The table lists this clone with many counts. Other DNA variants within this sample encode the same CDR3. This sequence joins TRBV28 and TRBJ1-5; D is uncertain. V lost 4 bases and J lost 4, with 5 bases in between. Germline lookup yields CDR1 MDHEN and CDR2 SYDVKM. CDR3 length: 12 amino acids. This CDR3 is CASSYGNQPQHF. The CDR3 coding sequence is TGTGCCAGCAGTTATGGGAATCAGCCCCAGCATTTT. Complete variable domain (other parts from reference TRBV28 and TRBJ1-5): DVKVTQSSRYLVKRTGEKVFLECVQDMDHENMFWYRQDPGLGLRLIYFSYDVKMKEKGDIPEGYSVSREKKERFSLILESASTNQTSMYLCASSYGNQPQHFGDGTRLSIL.

This chain joins TRBV4-1 and TRBJ2-1; 12 bases are shared with TRBD2. The CDR3 is 15 amino acids. Trimming took 4 bases from V and 9 from J; bases not matched to a gene: 7. The germline CDR1 and CDR2 sequences are MGHRA and YSYEKL. CDR3 sequence reads: CASSPLAGGPGEQFF. In DNA form, the CDR3 reads TGCGCCAGCAGCCCTCTAGCGGGAGGGCCAGGTGAGCAGTTCTTC.

The chain links TRBV6-1 to TRBJ1-2; no definite D call. Trimming stripped 2 bases from V and 4 bases from J, with 11 bases between. The V gene's germline CDR1 is MNHNS and CDR2 SASEGT. This CDR3 contains 14 residues. The CDR3 loop reads CASSERERGYGYTF. In nucleotides, the CDR3 is TGTGCCAGCAGTGAACGGGAGCGGGGCTATGGCTACACCTTC.